This T cell receptor beta chain was identified during a study of human T cells and chemical hapten exposure. Whole-study results and caveats: Donors had alopecia, so their immune response may differ from healthy people's.

The library gave individual cDNA molecules unique molecular identifiers. TCRdb re-analysed the RACE reads in MiXCR, keeping a single row per CDR3 protein. The sample lists about 140,000 distinct CDR3 sequences, over 9.5% occurring once. The germline CDR1 and CDR2 sequences are SNHLY and FYNNEI. This CDR3 has 14 amino acids. Deletions cut 7 bases from V and 4 bases from J, with 15 bases between. Time point defined: patch test 2, 6 weeks after DPC sensitization. As for treatment: therapeutic diphenylcyclopropenone sensitization with weekly scalp DPC. As for this clonotype: No antigen is known for it.

This TCR derives from a woman aged 45-60 years with alopecia areata. Some clones in this sample may be carry-over from other donors' samples. The sample consisted of whole blood, taken in connection with sensitization to the hapten diphenylcyclopropenone (DPC). The J gene is TRBJ2-3, the V gene TRBV2; a weak D match, TRBD2 (5 bases). The CDR3: CASTNPGVADTQYF. The DNA for the CDR3 is TGTGCCAGCACTAACCCCGGGGTTGCAGATACGCAGTATTTT.